This is a list of T cell receptor beta chains from one sample in a study of brain T cells in children with intractable seizures. This table comes from immunoSEQ multiplex PCR, and its TCRdb copy is limited to in-frame clones, with some not included. The table lists about 340,000 clones, over 85% of them singletons. The material was peripheral blood, obtained more than 4 months after surgery. The receptor set was obtained from a boy under three years old with tuberous sclerosis and intractable seizures. Both conserved end residues are part of each CDR3. D genes are given only for firm matches. Expanded clones get a size class; other rows say once, few or many, or leave the size out.

size: -
V: TRBV6-5
J: TRBJ2-7
D: -
CDR3: CASSQLGTDYF
DNA: TGTGCCAGCAGTCAACTGGGGACCGATTACTTC

size: -
V: TRBV10-2
J: TRBJ2-7
D: TRBD1
CDR3: CASSVAGGYEQYF
DNA: TGCGCCAGCAGTGTTGCAGGGGGCTACGAGCAGTACTTC

size: -
V: TRBV7-9
J: TRBJ1-4
D: -
CDR3: CASRSTSTNEKLFF
DNA: TGTGCCAGCAGGTCGACATCAACTAATGAAAAACTGTTTTTT

size: -
V: TRBV7-9
J: TRBJ1-1
D: -
CDR3: CASSLGLGGDTEAFF
DNA: TGTGCCAGCAGCTTAGGGCTAGGGGGAGACACTGAAGCTTTCTTT

size: -
V: TRBV12-3/TRBV12-4
J: TRBJ1-1
D: -
CDR3: CAPQGSRGTEAFF
DNA: TGTGCCCCCCAAGGGAGCCGGGGGACAGAAGCTTTCTTT

size: once
V: TRBV23-1
J: TRBJ2-3
D: -
CDR3: CASKPSTDRFAADTQYF
DNA: TGCGCCAGCAAGCCCTCCACTGACAGGTTTGCGGCAGATACGCAGTATTTT

size: -
V: TRBV7-9
J: TRBJ1-4
D: -
CDR3: CASIKTDHNEKLFF
DNA: TGTGCCAGCATTAAAACAGACCATAATGAAAAACTGTTTTTT

size: -
V: TRBV14
J: TRBJ2-1
D: -
CDR3: CASSLTPNEQFF
DNA: TGTGCCAGCAGCCTTACTCCCAATGAGCAGTTCTTC

size: -
V: TRBV10-3
J: TRBJ2-1
D: -
CDR3: CAIRALGGGPGGEQFF
DNA: TGTGCCATCAGGGCCCTAGGAGGGGGGCCGGGGGGTGAGCAGTTCTTC

size: -
V: TRBV6-5
J: TRBJ2-7
D: TRBD2
CDR3: CASSLSGFNYEQYF
DNA: TGTGCCAGCAGCCTTAGCGGGTTCAACTACGAGCAGTACTTC

size: -
V: TRBV2
J: TRBJ1-2
D: -
CDR3: CASIPKAMGLIYGYTF
DNA: TGTGCCAGCATACCGAAGGCGATGGGGCTGATCTATGGCTACACCTTC

size: -
V: TRBV7-8
J: TRBJ2-7
D: -
CDR3: CASSLEVQAYEQYF
DNA: TGTGCCAGCAGCTTAGAAGTACAGGCCTACGAGCAGTACTTC

size: -
V: TRBV7-9
J: TRBJ2-3
D: TRBD2
CDR3: CASSLPGAGGGDTQYF
DNA: TGTGCCAGCAGCCTCCCGGGCGCGGGAGGTGGAGATACGCAGTATTTT

size: -
V: TRBV12-3/TRBV12-4
J: TRBJ2-1
D: -
CDR3: CASSLNNEQFF
DNA: TGTGCCAGCAGCCTAAACAATGAGCAGTTCTTC

size: -
V: TRBV18
J: TRBJ2-1
D: TRBD1
CDR3: CASSLEQGAGDEQFF
DNA: TGTGCCAGCTCACTGGAACAGGGGGCTGGCGATGAGCAGTTCTTC

size: -
V: TRBV24-1
J: TRBJ1-5
D: TRBD1
CDR3: CATSATGTGAGQPQHF
DNA: TGTGCCACCAGTGCCACCGGGACAGGGGCTGGTCAGCCCCAGCATTTT

size: -
V: TRBV27
J: TRBJ1-5
D: TRBD1
CDR3: CASSLSGTGGQPQHF
DNA: TGTGCCAGCAGTTTATCCGGGACAGGGGGTCAGCCCCAGCATTTT

size: -
V: TRBV19
J: TRBJ2-5
D: -
CDR3: CASSGVGSVTQYF
DNA: TGTGCCAGTTCGGGAGTGGGGTCGGTAACCCAGTACTTC

size: -
V: TRBV7-9
J: TRBJ1-1
D: -
CDR3: CASRGDTEAFF
DNA: TGTGCCAGCAGAGGTGACACTGAAGCTTTCTTT

size: -
V: TRBV27
J: TRBJ1-6
D: -
CDR3: CASSLRGRSSYNSPLHF
DNA: TGTGCCAGCAGTTTGCGAGGCAGGAGCTCCTATAATTCACCCCTCCACTTT

size: -
V: TRBV23-1
J: TRBJ2-7
D: TRBD1
CDR3: CASSQSHHRGREQYF
DNA: TGCGCCAGCAGTCAATCGCACCACAGGGGGCGGGAGCAGTACTTC

size: -
V: TRBV24-1
J: TRBJ2-2
D: -
CDR3: CATSDPDTNTGELFF
DNA: TGTGCCACCAGTGACCCGGACACGAACACCGGGGAGCTGTTTTTT

size: -
V: TRBV6-2/TRBV6-3
J: TRBJ2-5
D: -
CDR3: CASSYRLPEKQETQYF
DNA: TGTGCCAGCAGTTACCGGCTACCCGAGAAACAAGAGACCCAGTACTTC

size: -
V: TRBV29-1
J: TRBJ1-1
D: -
CDR3: CSVEVGWGTEAFF
DNA: TGCAGCGTTGAAGTTGGGTGGGGGACTGAAGCTTTCTTT

size: -
V: TRBV20-1
J: TRBJ1-3
D: TRBD1
CDR3: CSASGDRGRHGNTIYF
DNA: TGCAGTGCTAGTGGGGACAGGGGGCGACATGGAAACACCATATATTTT

size: -
V: TRBV5-5
J: TRBJ1-2
D: -
CDR3: CASSLVGAGYGYTF
DNA: TGTGCCAGCAGCTTAGTCGGGGCAGGGTATGGCTACACCTTC

size: once
V: TRBV12-3/TRBV12-4
J: TRBJ1-1
D: TRBD1
CDR3: CASSFDRVEAFF
DNA: TGTGCCAGCAGCTTCGACAGGGTTGAAGCTTTCTTT

size: -
V: TRBV2
J: TRBJ2-5
D: TRBD2
CDR3: CASSTSGRETQYF
DNA: TGTGCCAGCAGTACTAGCGGGAGAGAGACCCAGTACTTC

size: -
V: TRBV25-1
J: TRBJ2-5
D: TRBD2
CDR3: CASSELSSGRKETQYF
DNA: TGTGCCAGCAGTGAACTAAGTAGCGGGCGGAAAGAGACCCAGTACTTC

size: -
V: TRBV7-6
J: TRBJ2-5
D: -
CDR3: CASSLGIKTQYF
DNA: TGTGCCAGCAGCTTAGGAATTAAGACCCAGTACTTC

size: -
V: TRBV18
J: TRBJ2-1
D: -
CDR3: CASSPLGMDYNEQFF
DNA: TGTGCCAGCTCACCACTAGGGATGGACTACAATGAGCAGTTCTTC

size: -
V: TRBV5-1
J: TRBJ1-2
D: -
CDR3: CASSLAWGLGYGYTF
DNA: TGCGCCAGCAGCTTGGCCTGGGGGTTGGGCTATGGCTACACCTTC

size: -
V: TRBV6-2/TRBV6-3
J: TRBJ1-5
D: -
CDR3: CASSYLSGNQPQHF
DNA: TGTGCCAGCAGTTACCTCAGCGGCAATCAGCCCCAGCATTTT

size: -
V: TRBV15
J: TRBJ2-7
D: -
CDR3: CATSRDGVGAYEQYF
DNA: TGTGCCACCAGCAGAGATGGAGTGGGGGCATACGAGCAGTACTTC

size: -
V: TRBV19
J: TRBJ1-4
D: TRBD1
CDR3: CASSSAGQATNEKLFF
DNA: TGTGCCAGTAGTAGCGCGGGACAGGCAACTAATGAAAAACTGTTTTTT

size: -
V: TRBV5-1
J: TRBJ2-3
D: -
CDR3: CASSVGSTDTQYF
DNA: TGCGCCAGCAGCGTGGGTAGCACAGATACGCAGTATTTT

size: -
V: TRBV7-3
J: TRBJ2-7
D: TRBD2
CDR3: CASSFGLGYEQYF
DNA: TGTGCCAGCAGCTTTGGACTAGGTTACGAGCAGTACTTC

size: -
V: TRBV21-1
J: TRBJ1-6
D: -
CDR3: CASSILPGGGLNSPLHF
DNA: TGTGCCAGCAGCATACTCCCAGGGGGGGGGCTTAATTCACCCCTCCACTTT

size: -
V: TRBV14
J: TRBJ1-3
D: -
CDR3: CASSPPGRGADTIYF
DNA: TGTGCCAGCAGCCCTCCGGGGCGGGGCGCGGACACCATATATTTT

size: -
V: TRBV6-5
J: TRBJ1-2
D: TRBD1
CDR3: CASSYSNRGGNYGYTF
DNA: TGTGCCAGCAGTTACTCGAACAGGGGAGGTAACTATGGCTACACCTTC

size: -
V: TRBV30
J: TRBJ2-1
D: TRBD2
CDR3: CAWDGTSRMDEQFF
DNA: TGTGCCTGGGACGGGACTAGTCGCATGGATGAGCAGTTCTTC

size: -
V: TRBV14
J: TRBJ2-7
D: TRBD2
CDR3: CASSQGTSRSTEQYF
DNA: TGTGCCAGCAGCCAAGGGACTAGCAGATCTACCGAGCAGTACTTC

size: -
V: TRBV2
J: TRBJ1-2
D: TRBD1
CDR3: CANGQVYGYTF
DNA: TGTGCCAATGGACAGGTCTATGGCTACACCTTC

size: -
V: TRBV4-1
J: TRBJ2-5
D: TRBD2
CDR3: CASSQVIRRQRGISGQETQYF
DNA: TGCGCCAGCAGCCAAGTTATCCGGCGACAGCGGGGTATTTCGGGCCAAGAGACCCAGTACTTC

size: -
V: TRBV2
J: TRBJ1-5
D: -
CDR3: CASSDWASNQPQHF
DNA: TGTGCCAGCAGTGATTGGGCCAGCAATCAGCCCCAGCATTTT

size: once
V: TRBV5-1
J: TRBJ2-7
D: -
CDR3: CASSYDGYEQYF
DNA: TGCGCCAGCAGCTATGACGGCTACGAGCAGTACTTC

size: -
V: TRBV6-2/TRBV6-3
J: TRBJ2-5
D: TRBD2
CDR3: CASSYTGTSRETQYF
DNA: TGTGCCAGCAGTTACACCGGGACTAGCAGAGAGACCCAGTACTTC

size: few
V: TRBV19
J: TRBJ2-6
D: -
CDR3: CASSIRSSSGANVLTF
DNA: TGTGCCAGTAGTATTAGATCGAGCTCTGGGGCCAACGTCCTGACTTTC

size: -
V: TRBV5-6
J: TRBJ2-5
D: TRBD2
CDR3: CASSLNQGLVRETQYF
DNA: TGTGCCAGCAGCTTGAACCAGGGACTAGTAAGAGAGACCCAGTACTTC

size: -
V: TRBV7-9
J: TRBJ2-1
D: TRBD2
CDR3: CASSLSGGNYNEQFF
DNA: TGTGCCAGCAGCTTAAGCGGGGGGAACTACAATGAGCAGTTCTTC

size: few
V: TRBV6-5
J: TRBJ1-6
D: -
CDR3: CASSYSKGKSPLHF
DNA: TGTGCCAGCAGTTACTCGAAGGGTAAATCACCCCTCCACTTT

size: -
V: TRBV27
J: TRBJ2-7
D: -
CDR3: CASSSTGPLEQYF
DNA: TGTGCCAGCAGTTCGACAGGTCCCCTCGAGCAGTACTTC

size: -
V: TRBV5-6
J: TRBJ2-1
D: TRBD2
CDR3: CASSLELAGFNEQFF
DNA: TGTGCCAGCAGCTTGGAATTAGCGGGGTTCAATGAGCAGTTCTTC

size: -
V: TRBV18
J: TRBJ2-7
D: -
CDR3: CASSPSRQVPSDEQYF
DNA: TGTGCCAGCTCACCTTCGCGTCAGGTTCCCAGCGACGAGCAGTACTTC